Below are 27 T cell receptor beta chains sequenced from a single sample in a study of tumor and adjacent non-tumor tissue in lung cancer. The template was RNA from unsorted bulk tissue. This non-tumor lung sample came from over 3 cm beyond the tumor edge. TCRbeta libraries were built with three rounds of nested PCR, modified from ARM-PCR. In TCRdb, the multiplex PCR reads were re-called with MiXCR into one record per CDR3 protein. The profile shows about 60,000 distinct CDR3 sequences, about 61% of them singletons. The sequencing sample was made of distant non-tumor lung tissue. These TCRs come from an older man with non-small cell lung cancer.

CDR3 loop: CASSLYRDRTSTDTQYF. The CDR3 bases are TGTGCCAGCAGCCTCTACCGGGACAGAACTAGCACAGATACGCAGTATTTT. This sequence joins TRBV2 and TRBJ2-3, with 7 nucleotides matching TRBD1. The CDR3 totals 17 residues. Unmatched junction bases numbered 12, after V lost 6 bases and J lost 0 bases. Germline V gives CDR1 SNHLY, CDR2 FYNNEI.

Turning to this clonotype: The junction shows a germline mismatch at one end, possibly a read error. This sequence joins TRBV5-6 and TRBJ2-1, with D perhaps matching TRBD1 or TRBD2 (6 bases each). The germline CDR1 and CDR2 sequences are SGHDT and YYEEEE. The CDR3 is 14 amino acids. CDR3 residues: CASSQRGPTSEQFF. CDR3 in DNA: TGTGCCAGCAGCCAACGGGGGCCGACAAGTGAGCAGTTTTTC. The variable domain in full, with the rest retrieved from reference TRBV5-6 and TRBJ2-1, is DAGVTQSPTHLIKTRGQQVTLRCSPKSGHDTVSWYQQALGQGPQFIFQYYEEEERQRGNFPDRFSGHQFPNYSSELNVNALLLGDSALYLCASSQRGPTSEQFFGPGTRLTVL.

This clonotype was seen a single time. The missing conserved phenylalanine or tryptophan at the end of this CDR3 makes a read error likely. This chain joins TRBV19 and TRBJ1-2, with TRBD1 matching over 8 bases. The CDR3 consists of 13 residues. The germline CDR1 and CDR2 sequences are LNHDA and SQIVND (reference sequence). Unmatched junction bases numbered 5, after V lost 9 bases and J lost 2 bases. CDR3 coding DNA: TGTGCCAGCCGACAGGGGCCGAACTATGGCTACACCCTC. Translation gives CASRQGPNYGYTL.

As for this clonotype: The CDR3 carries no conserved terminal phenylalanine or tryptophan, so it likely arises from a read error. V usage is TRBV5-5 and J usage is TRBJ2-5; possibly TRBD2 for D (6 bases). This CDR3 spans 13 amino acids. V dropped 7 bases and J dropped 5 bases, with 15 bases sitting between them. The germline V gene has CDR1 SGHKS and CDR2 YYEKEE (reference sequence). CDR3 protein: CASGPGGGETQYL. In DNA form, the CDR3 reads TGTGCCAGCGGCCCCGGCGGAGGGGAGACCCAGTACCTC.

As for this clonotype: At one of its ends the junction is not consistent with the germline gene, which may arise from a read error. J is TRBJ2-2 and V is TRBV12-3 or TRBV12-4, with TRBD2 identical over 9 bases. This CDR3 comprises 16 residues. This CDR3 reads CASCFGAGGGAGELFF. The CDR3 bases are TGTGCCAGCTGTTTCGGCGCGGGAGGGGGGGCCGGGGAGCTGTTTTTT.

Comment on this clonotype: A junction boundary mismatches the germline segment, possibly from a read error. This chain connects TRBV6-2 or TRBV6-3 to TRBJ1-2; perhaps TRBD1 as D (6 bases). Per the germline V gene, CDR1 is MNHEY and CDR2 is SVGEGT. The CDR3 is 12 residues long. CDR3 in DNA: TGTTCCAGCGGTTCCGGACAGTTTGGCTACACCTTC. Translated: CSSGSGQFGYTF.

A single count supports this clonotype. With a much larger clone just one base away, this may be a read error. This chain joins TRBV6-5 and TRBJ2-6; D call uncertain. Looked up from germline, CDR1 is MNHEY and CDR2 is SVGAGI. The V end lost 10 bases, the J end lost 1 base, and 14 bases lay between the germline ends. This CDR3 is built from 15 residues. The CDR3 coding sequence is TGTGCCACCGTCTCTACCACGTCTGGGGCCAACGTCCTGACTTTC. Translating it yields CATVSTTSGANVLTF.

This clonotype has at least ten counts. This rearrangement joins TRBV5-4 to TRBJ2-7; the D gene is possibly TRBD1 (5 bases). Germline lookup yields CDR1 SGHNT and CDR2 YYREEE (reference sequence). The germline V and J ends were trimmed by 3 bases and 3 bases, with 10 bases remaining between them. This CDR3 has 13 amino acids. The DNA for the CDR3 is TGTGCCAGCAGCTCCCAGGGCCTCTACGAGCAGTACTTC. Translated, it gives CASSSQGLYEQYF.

This clonotype was found many times. This rearrangement joins TRBV6-1 to TRBJ2-3; D might be TRBD2 (6 bases). Trimming took off 4 bases at V and 7 bases at J, with 9 bases between the two ends. The CDR3 is made up of 12 amino acids. Looked up from germline, CDR1 is MNHNS and CDR2 is SASEGT. This CDR3 is CASSGTSNTQYF. CDR3 nucleotide sequence: TGTGCCAGCAGTGGTACTAGCAATACGCAGTATTTT.

This clonotype was detected a few times. The conserved phenylalanine or tryptophan is not found at the CDR3 terminus, so this likely reflects a read error. The chain couples TRBV7-9 to TRBJ1-6, with a possible D match to TRBD1 (5 bases). Germline loops: CDR1 SEHNR, CDR2 FQNEAQ (reference sequence). This CDR3 has 14 residues. Trimming left V 2 bases short and J 8 bases short, with 10 bases between. The CDR3 DNA is TGTGCCAGCAGCTTAATCGGGACTGATTCACCCCTCCACTCT. It codes for CASSLIGTDSPLHS.

On this clonotype: At one end the junction does not follow the germline gene, possibly because of a read error. The V call is TRBV11-2, the J call TRBJ2-5; D gene uncertain. The CDR3 has 12 residues. Germline loops: CDR1 SGHAT, CDR2 FQNNGV. The chain's CDR3 is CASSLNQEIQYF. In nucleotides, the CDR3 is TGTGCCAGCAGTTTAAATCAAGAGATCCAGTACTTC.

About this clonotype itself: The junction and the germline gene differ at one end; a read error may be behind it. The CDR3 is CASSPLGQGYKEQFF. The CDR3 DNA is TGTGCCAGCAGTCCACTGGGACAGGGATACAAAGAGCAGTTCTTC. This chain connects TRBV28 to TRBJ2-1; 9 bases are a match to TRBD1. The germline CDR1 and CDR2 sequences are MDHEN and SYDVKM. The CDR3 is made up of 15 amino acids.

This clonotype was detected many times. The rearrangement uses TRBV10-3 and TRBJ2-5; 8 positions agree with TRBD2. The V segment lost 4 bases and the J segment 6 bases; nucleotides outside the gene matches: 10. Germline CDR1 reads ENHRY; CDR2 reads SYGVKD. This CDR3 spans 15 amino acids. CDR3 bases: TGTGCCATCAGTGCCCCAACGGGAGGGCCTCAGACCCAGTACTTC. Translation gives CAISAPTGGPQTQYF.

A remark on this clonotype: This clone may be a read error of a much larger clone one base away. V is TRBV20-1 and J is TRBJ2-7, with D hard to call. The CDR3 contains 10 residues. V lost 4 bases and J lost 5, with 6 bases in between. Germline CDR1 reads DFQATT; CDR2 reads SNEGSKA (reference sequence). The CDR3 nucleotides read TGCAGTGCTAACCAAGACGAGCAGTACTTC. Amino acids: CSANQDEQYF.

A word on this clonotype: A much larger clonotype is one base distant, so this may be a read error. The chain is built from TRBV7-8 and TRBJ2-5, with 8 positions matching TRBD2. CDR1 and CDR2 from the germline V gene are SGHVS and FQNEAQ. The CDR3 totals 17 residues. In DNA form, the CDR3 reads TGTGCCAGCTGCTTTAAGGTGGGGGCGGGGGGACAAGAGACCCAGTACTTC. Amino acids: CASCFKVGAGGQETQYF.

With respect to this clonotype: Given a much more abundant clone one base away, this may be a read error. The chain employs TRBV10-3 and TRBJ2-1, with 7 bases identical to TRBD1. The CDR3 length is 15 residues. CDR1 is ENHRY and CDR2 is SYGVKD in the germline V gene. Here the CDR3 reads CAVSDRDRNYNEQFF. Here the CDR3 DNA reads TGTGCCGTCAGTGACAGGGACAGAAACTACAATGAGCAGTTCTTC.

V gene TRBV7-8 combines with J gene TRBJ1-5; the D is unclear. V gave up 5 bases and J gave up 2 bases, with 22 bases separating them. CDR3 length equals 18 residues. The germline V gene has CDR1 SGHVS and CDR2 FQNEAQ. The CDR3 region is CASSLMAAALFGNQPQHF. DNA for the CDR3: TGTGCCAGCAGCCTAATGGCCGCTGCCCTCTTTGGCAATCAGCCCCAGCATTTT.

To note about this clonotype: A read error is possible here, since a much larger clone lies one base away. The CDR3 reads CAISEGKGVADTQYF. For the CDR3, the DNA is TGTGCCATCAGTGAGGGAAAGGGGGTTGCAGATACGCAGTATTTT. J is TRBJ2-3 and V is TRBV10-3; weak D call: TRBD1 (6 bases). The CDR3 is made up of 15 amino acids. V lost 2 bases and J 4 bases, leaving 13 bases between the germline ends. Germline assignment: CDR1 ENHRY and CDR2 SYGVKD.

The table lists this clonotype with a few counts. V gene TRBV27 combines with J gene TRBJ2-1; 13 bases line up with TRBD2. Germline assignment: CDR1 MNHEY and CDR2 SMNVEV (reference sequence). V was clipped by 5 bases and J by 8 bases; unmatched bases: 12. The CDR3 extends over 17 amino acids. The CDR3 region is CASSPRLAGGLGDEQFF. The CDR3 bases are TGTGCCAGCAGTCCACGACTAGCGGGGGGCCTCGGGGATGAGCAGTTCTTC.

Details on this clonotype: Given a much more abundant clone one base away, this may be a read error. The chain recombines TRBV6-1 with TRBJ1-1; D unclear. The CDR3 is made up of 16 amino acids. The V gene's germline CDR1 is MNHNS and CDR2 SASEGT. As DNA, the CDR3 is TGTGCCAGCAATGAAGAAGGCAGAAGAATGAACACTGAAGCTTTCTTT. Its translation: CASNEEGRRMNTEAFF.

As for this clonotype: Its ends do not fully match the called genes, so a read error is possible. J is TRBJ2-7 and V is TRBV29-1; D could derive from TRBD1 or TRBD2 (5 bases each). Germline CDR1 is SQVTM and CDR2 is ANQGSEA. CDR3 length: 14 amino acids. CDR3 region: CSIEGTLGTYEQYF. In DNA form, the CDR3 reads TGCAGCATTGAAGGGACGCTAGGGACCTACGAGCAGTACTTC.

Points on this clonotype: A clone one base away is much larger, so this may be a read error. The V call is TRBV6-1, the J call TRBJ2-3; perhaps TRBD2 as D (6 bases). There are 17 residues in the CDR3. Per germline, CDR1 MNHNS and CDR2 SASEGT. The CDR3 DNA is TGTGTCAGCTCAGCTACAGGACTAAACGCTGGTTCCCAAGCGCAGTATTTT. It codes for CVSSATGLNAGSQAQYF.

The chain carries TRBV6-5 and TRBJ2-7, with D perhaps being TRBD1 or TRBD2 (5 bases each). The CDR3 extends over 15 amino acids. The germline gives CDR1 MNHEY, CDR2 SVGAGI. The CDR3 region is CTNSYSGRSSYEQYF. As DNA, the CDR3 is TGTACCAACAGTTACTCGGGGCGGTCTTCCTACGAGCAGTACTTC.

Worth noting for this clonotype: Being one base from a much bigger clone, this may be a read error. The V call is TRBV6-2 or TRBV6-3, the J call TRBJ2-5; a weak D match, TRBD1 (7 bases). Germline V lookup: CDR1 MNHEY, CDR2 SVGEGT. This CDR3 contains 13 residues. CDR3 sequence (DNA): TGTGTCAGCAGATACAGGGGAGGAGAGACCCAGTACTTC. This gives the protein CVSRYRGGETQYF.

On this clonotype itself: At one end, the junction sequence differs from germline, possibly due to a read error. This chain links TRBV11-3 with TRBJ2-3, with 12 nucleotides matching TRBD2. Germline V gene lookup returns CDR1 SGHNT and CDR2 YENEEA. This CDR3 has 16 amino acids. CDR3 sequence (DNA): TGTGCTAGCAGCTCGCAGACTAGCGGGAGCCCAGATAAGCAGTATTTT. This translates into CASSSQTSGSPDKQYF.

Regarding this clonotype: At one end the junction does not follow the germline gene, possibly because of a read error. This sequence joins TRBV11-2 and TRBJ2-6, with D tentatively TRBD2 (5 bases). The CDR3 is made up of 17 amino acids. Germline CDR1 reads SGHAT; CDR2 reads FQNNGV. The chain's CDR3 is CASSSRGVSSGANVLTF. The CDR3 bases are TGTGCTAGCAGCTCCCGGGGTGTTAGCTCTGGGGCCAACGTCCTGACTTTC.

As regards this clonotype: At one of its ends the junction is not consistent with the germline gene, which may arise from a read error. The V gene is TRBV11-2, the J gene TRBJ2-6; possibly TRBD1 for D (6 bases). Per the germline V gene, CDR1 is SGHAT and CDR2 is FQNNGV. The CDR3 length is 13 residues. The CDR3 DNA reads as TGTGCCAGCCGGACCTCTGGGGGCAACATCCTGACTTTC. Its protein is CASRTSGGNILTF.